The 21 T cell receptor beta chains below come from one sample, sequenced in a study of blood T cell repertoires in COVID-19. Using immunoSEQ multiplex PCR, the repertoire was profiled, and TCRdb retains in-frame clones only, with some absent. The sample records some 380,000 clones, approximately 85% being singletons. The sequenced sample consisted of PBMCs or T cells enriched from blood (not recorded which). The origin of the receptors is a woman aged 40 to 55 with acute COVID-19.

The rearrangement links TRBV4-1 to TRBJ1-2; D is uncertain. V was cut by 5 bases and J by 3 bases, with 16 bases left in between. Germline CDR1 and CDR2: MGHRA and YSYEKL. The CDR3 length is 15 residues. The CDR3 sequence is CASSATSGSHYGYTF. The DNA of the CDR3 is TGCGCCAGCAGCGCAACCTCCGGGTCCCACTATGGCTACACCTTC.

This chain joins TRBV2 and TRBJ2-5, with D unresolved. CDR1 is SNHLY, CDR2 FYNNEI, per germline. V was clipped by 8 bases and J by 2 bases, with 9 bases between them. There are 12 residues in the CDR3. Here the CDR3 reads CASLIEQETQYF. CDR3 nucleotide sequence: TGTGCCAGCCTTATAGAGCAAGAGACCCAGTACTTC.

On this clone itself: The sample carries other DNA sequences with the same CDR3. The chain employs TRBV11-2 and TRBJ1-2; 7 nucleotides line up with TRBD1. There are 13 residues in the CDR3. Unmatched junction bases numbered 0, after V lost 3 bases and J lost 2 bases. Per the germline V gene, CDR1 is SGHAT and CDR2 is FQNNGV. CDR3 in amino acids: CASSLDRNYGYTF. The CDR3 nucleotides are TGTGCCAGCAGCTTGGACAGGAACTATGGCTACACCTTC.

This chain uses TRBV19 with TRBJ2-1, with a possible D match to TRBD1 (6 bases). The CDR3 loop spans 14 amino acids. V was pared by 0 bases and J by 9 bases, with 12 bases between. From germline, CDR1 is LNHDA and CDR2 SQIVND (reference sequence). The CDR3 loop is CASSIERQVPEQFF. CDR3 nucleotide sequence: TGTGCCAGTAGTATAGAACGACAGGTTCCTGAGCAGTTCTTC.

This clone occurred a few times. The gene calls are TRBV27 and TRBJ2-7; 8 nucleotides match TRBD2. Germline V gene data show CDR1 as MNHEY and CDR2 as SMNVEV (reference sequence). V lost 2 bases to trimming and J lost 2 bases; unmatched junction nucleotides: 5. The CDR3 is 15 residues long. Here the CDR3 DNA reads TGTGCCAGCAGTTTAGTTCGCGGGGGGCCCTACGAGCAGTACTTC. Protein product: CASSLVRGGPYEQYF.

The chain couples TRBV5-1 to TRBJ1-1, with 9 nucleotides matching TRBD1. With V trimmed by 2 bases and J by 0 bases, 2 bases remained unmatched. The CDR3 sequence is 15 residues long. CDR1 is SGHRS, CDR2 YFSETQ, per germline. The CDR3 region has the DNA TGCGCCAGCAGCTTAGGGACAGGGTTGAACACTGAAGCTTTCTTT. It yields the protein CASSLGTGLNTEAFF.

V and J are TRBV29-1 and TRBJ1-1; the D is unclear. Germline V gene lookup returns CDR1 SQVTM and CDR2 ANQGSEA. The V gene lost 4 bases and the J gene lost 6 bases, with 12 bases spanning the gap. The CDR3 has 12 residues. The CDR3 coding sequence is TGCAGCGTTGTGGGCGACGACCCTGAAGCTTTCTTT. The encoded protein is CSVVGDDPEAFF.

The chain carries TRBV2 and TRBJ2-5; D is perhaps TRBD1 (6 bases). The CDR3 loop spans 13 amino acids. Trimming removed 6 bases at V and 4 bases at J, with 12 bases between. Germline V gene lookup returns CDR1 SNHLY and CDR2 FYNNEI. In nucleotides, the CDR3 is TGTGCCAGCAGGGTCAGGGGCGGAGAGACCCAGTACTTC. It is translated as CASRVRGGETQYF.

The chain employs TRBV6-5 and TRBJ2-1; TRBD2 agrees at 8 bases. The CDR3 totals 14 residues. V lost 5 bases, J lost 4 bases, and 4 bases stayed unmatched. CDR1 and CDR2 (germline): MNHEY, SVGAGI. CDR3 sequence reads: CASSLGGAYNEQFF. The CDR3 nucleotides read TGTGCCAGCAGTCTCGGGGGGGCGTACAATGAGCAGTTCTTC.

J is TRBJ1-1 and V is TRBV28, with 8 bases aligning to TRBD1. This CDR3 is built from 12 residues. Germline V gene data show CDR1 as MDHEN and CDR2 as SYDVKM. J was trimmed by 5 bases and V by 10 bases; bases with no gene match: 6. The CDR3 bases are TGTGCCACTACTAACAGGGGGACTGAAGCTTTCTTT. Its protein is CATTNRGTEAFF.

This chain links TRBV2 with TRBJ1-2; no firm D call. The CDR3 extends over 14 amino acids. CDR1 SNHLY and CDR2 FYNNEI come from the germline V gene. V dropped 6 bases and J dropped 1 base, with 12 bases sitting between them. CDR3 residues: CASRLDGNNYGYTF. In nucleotides, the CDR3 is TGTGCCAGCAGGTTGGACGGGAATAACTATGGCTACACCTTC.

The chain carries TRBV25-1 and TRBJ2-7, with 7 nucleotides matching TRBD2. The trim removed 2 bases at V and 4 bases at J, leaving 2 bases unmatched. The CDR3 has 13 amino acids. Germline assignment: CDR1 MGHDK and CDR2 SYGVNS. Here the CDR3 DNA reads TGTGCCAGCAGTGAAGGGGGGGAATACGAGCAGTACTTC. Protein product: CASSEGGEYEQYF.

The chain recombines TRBV2 with TRBJ1-1, with D unclear. Germline V lookup: CDR1 SNHLY, CDR2 FYNNEI. Trimming stripped 8 bases from V and 4 bases from J, with 17 bases between. CDR3 length: 14 amino acids. In DNA, the CDR3 is TGTGCCAGCCGGAAGGGTCGGGGTACCACTGAAGCTTTCTTT. Translating it yields CASRKGRGTTEAFF.

The chain joins TRBV19 to TRBJ1-2; 10 bases match TRBD1. V dropped 1 base and J dropped 4; count of bases not matched to a gene: 6. The germline V gene has CDR1 LNHDA and CDR2 SQIVND (reference sequence). The CDR3 is 16 residues long. CDR3 DNA: TGTGCCAGTAGTATAGCCCCACGGACAGGGGGCTATGGCTACACCTTC. This encodes CASSIAPRTGGYGYTF.

The chain has TRBV6-6 and TRBJ2-2; 8 bases align to TRBD1. Losses at the gene ends were 8 bases for V and 3 bases for J; bases not matched to a gene: 8. This CDR3 has 15 amino acids. CDR1 and CDR2 (germline): MNHNY, SVGAGI (reference sequence). The CDR3 nucleotides read TGTGCCAGCCTTGGGACAGGTGGAGACACCGGGGAGCTGTTTTTT. Amino acids: CASLGTGGDTGELFF.

The DNA for the CDR3 is TGTGCCAGCAGTGTGGGGACAGCTAATTCACCCCTCCACTTT. The encoded protein is CASSVGTANSPLHF. The gene calls are TRBV2 and TRBJ1-6, with 7 bases matching TRBD1. The germline V gene encodes CDR1 SNHLY and CDR2 FYNNEI. The CDR3 consists of 14 residues. Losses at the gene ends were 4 bases for V and 6 bases for J; bases not matched to a gene: 3.

V gene TRBV7-9 combines with J gene TRBJ2-5; weak D call: TRBD2 (5 bases). The V end lost 1 base, the J end lost 5 bases, and 14 bases lay between the germline ends. CDR1 is SEHNR, CDR2 FQNEAQ, per germline (reference sequence). The CDR3 contains 15 residues. DNA for the CDR3: TGTGCCAGCAGCTTAGGAGGGATGGTGACGGAGACCCAGTACTTC. It specifies CASSLGGMVTETQYF.

This sequence joins TRBV5-6 and TRBJ1-2, with D tentatively TRBD1 (6 bases). The germline V gene has CDR1 SGHDT and CDR2 YYEEEE. CDR3 length: 16 amino acids. Between the trimmed V and J ends, which lost 4 bases and 4 bases, there was a span of 20 bases. For the CDR3, the DNA is TGTGCCAGCAGCGCACTCGGGGGGGCCGACGTCTATGGCTACACCTTC. Amino acids: CASSALGGADVYGYTF.

The chain is built from TRBV30 and TRBJ1-1, with D possibly matching TRBD1 (6 bases). CDR3 length: 12 residues. Germline V gene sequence: CDR1 GTSNPN, CDR2 SVGIG (reference sequence). V gave up 4 bases and J gave up 1 base, with 7 bases separating them. This CDR3 is CAWTQGNTEAFF. The CDR3 DNA follows: TGTGCCTGGACACAGGGGAACACTGAAGCTTTCTTT.

CDR3 loop: CASSSFSTDTQYF. In DNA, the CDR3 is TGTGCCAGCAGTTCCTTTAGCACAGATACGCAGTATTTT. The chain is built from TRBV27 and TRBJ2-3, with no clear D. The CDR3 loop spans 13 amino acids. CDR1 and CDR2 (germline): MNHEY, SMNVEV (reference sequence). Between the trimmed V and J ends, which lost 4 bases and 0 bases, there was a span of 5 bases.

CDR3 in amino acids: CASSQEFSDGKIAKNIQYF. DNA for the CDR3: TGTGCCAGCAGCCAAGAATTCAGCGACGGCAAGATAGCCAAAAACATTCAGTACTTC. The chain uses TRBV4-2 and TRBJ2-4; D gene unclear. The CDR3 contains 19 residues. Germline CDR1 reads LGHNA; CDR2 reads YNFKEQ. V lost 0 bases and J lost 0, with 18 bases in between.